This T cell receptor (beta chain) originates from a study of cytomegalovirus exposure and HLA in healthy donors. The CDR3 sequence is 16 residues long. CDR1 SGHRS and CDR2 YFSETQ come from the germline V gene. After removal of 4 bases from V and 0 bases from J, the junction contained 5 bases not matched to a gene. Primers for the PCR totalled 60 Vbeta and 13 Jbeta. Sequencing used immunoSEQ multiplex PCR; TCRdb keeps in-frame clones, though not all of them. In the table there are more than 80,000 clones, around 81% of which are singletons. This clone has a single count. The clonotype comes from a female donor in good health and CMV-seropositive. The chain is built from TRBV5-1 and TRBJ2-1; 9 positions match TRBD2. Sequenced material: PBMCs. The CDR3 loop is CASSLNSGSSYNEQFF. DNA for the CDR3: TGCGCCAGCAGCCTTAATAGCGGGAGCTCCTACAATGAGCAGTTCTTC.